Reported below is one T cell receptor (beta chain). Profiling relied on immunoSEQ multiplex PCR, and the TCRdb table lists in-frame clones only, not all of them. The data show about 21,000 clones, about 94% seen once. Regulatory T cells were sorted as CD4+CD25hiCD127low/negative cells. Germline loops: CDR1 SGHRS, CDR2 YFSETQ. The CDR3 is 16 amino acids. V dropped 0 bases and J dropped 2; count of bases not matched to a gene: 3. The sample originates from a study of B cell selection in AIRE deficiency. The receptor was derived from a human donor with AIRE deficiency. The chain has TRBV5-1 and TRBJ2-5; 11 bases map to TRBD2. The sequenced sample consisted of Tregs sorted from PBMCs. The CDR3 here is CASSLGVAGGQETQYF. In DNA, the CDR3 is TGCGCCAGCAGCTTGGGCGTAGCGGGAGGGCAAGAGACCCAGTACTTC.